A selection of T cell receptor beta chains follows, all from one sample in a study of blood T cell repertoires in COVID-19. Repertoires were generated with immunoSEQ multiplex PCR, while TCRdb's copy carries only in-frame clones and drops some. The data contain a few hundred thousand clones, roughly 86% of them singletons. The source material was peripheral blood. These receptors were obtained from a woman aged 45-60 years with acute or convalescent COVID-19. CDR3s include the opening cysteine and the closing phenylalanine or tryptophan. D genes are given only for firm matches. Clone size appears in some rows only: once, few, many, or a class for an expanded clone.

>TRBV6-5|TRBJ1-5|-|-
CASSTYSGGDQPQHF
TGTGCCAGCAGCACCTACTCGGGGGGTGATCAGCCCCAGCATTTT
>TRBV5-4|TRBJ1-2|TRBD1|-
CASSFRDRLYGYTF
TGTGCCAGCAGCTTCCGGGACAGGCTGTATGGCTACACCTTC
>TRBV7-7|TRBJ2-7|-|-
CASSFGQNYEQYF
TGTGCTAGCAGCTTTGGACAGAACTACGAGCAGTACTTC
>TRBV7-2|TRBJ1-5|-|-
CASSSQGWGQPQHF
TGTGCCAGCAGCTCACAGGGTTGGGGTCAGCCCCAGCATTTT
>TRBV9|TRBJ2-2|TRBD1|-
CASSVGRTGENTGELFF
TGTGCCAGCAGCGTAGGGAGGACAGGGGAGAACACCGGGGAGCTGTTTTTT
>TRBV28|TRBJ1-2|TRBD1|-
CASSRGSGYTF
TGTGCCAGCAGCAGGGGGTCCGGCTACACCTTC
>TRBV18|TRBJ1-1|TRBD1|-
CASSQGQGSYTEAFF
TGTGCCAGCTCACAGGGACAGGGGAGTTATACTGAAGCTTTCTTT
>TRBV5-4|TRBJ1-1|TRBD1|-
CASSSGTGRSTEAFF
TGTGCCAGCAGCTCCGGGACAGGGAGGAGCACTGAAGCTTTCTTT
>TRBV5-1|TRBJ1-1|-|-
CASSLARSSGVTEAFF
TGCGCCAGCAGCTTGGCAAGATCCTCAGGGGTCACTGAAGCTTTCTTT
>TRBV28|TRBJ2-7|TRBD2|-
CASTGGGAGSYEQYF
TGTGCCAGCACCGGGGGGGGCGCGGGCTCCTACGAGCAGTACTTC
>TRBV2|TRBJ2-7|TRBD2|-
CASSELGLAGVYEQYF
TGTGCCAGCAGTGAACTTGGATTAGCGGGAGTCTACGAGCAGTACTTC
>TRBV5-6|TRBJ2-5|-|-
CASSTVHQETQYF
TGTGCCAGCAGTACAGTTCACCAAGAGACCCAGTACTTC
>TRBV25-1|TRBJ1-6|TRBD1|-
CATQQGNYNSPLHF
TGTGCCACCCAACAGGGGAACTATAATTCACCCCTCCACTTT
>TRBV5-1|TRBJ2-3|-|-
CASSLSGIGTDTQYF
TGCGCCAGCAGCTTGTCAGGGATTGGCACAGATACGCAGTATTTT
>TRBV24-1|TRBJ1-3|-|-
CATSRDAGNTIYF
TGTGCCACCAGCAGGGATGCTGGAAACACCATATATTTT
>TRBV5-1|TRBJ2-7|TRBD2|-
CASSLDSRTSGSGEQYF
TGCGCCAGCAGCTTGGATAGTCGGACTAGCGGGTCGGGCGAGCAGTACTTC
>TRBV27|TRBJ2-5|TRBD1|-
CASSFSQGFGETQYF
TGTGCCAGCAGTTTCTCACAGGGGTTTGGAGAGACCCAGTACTTC
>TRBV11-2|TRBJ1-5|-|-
CASSLERPGASNQPQHF
TGTGCCAGCAGCTTAGAGCGGCCAGGGGCAAGCAATCAGCCCCAGCATTTT
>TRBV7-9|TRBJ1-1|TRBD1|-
CASSPGTGRSTEAFF
TGTGCCAGCAGCCCAGGGACAGGGAGATCCACTGAAGCTTTCTTT
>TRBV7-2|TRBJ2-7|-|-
CASSETAYEQYF
TGTGCCAGCAGCGAGACAGCCTACGAGCAGTACTTC
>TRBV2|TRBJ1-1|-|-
CASSITGFGEVNTEAFF
TGTGCCAGCAGTATAACAGGGTTTGGGGAAGTGAACACTGAAGCTTTCTTT
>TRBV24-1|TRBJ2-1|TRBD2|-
CATGQLAGGGHEQFF
TGTGCCACCGGACAACTAGCGGGAGGCGGCCATGAGCAGTTCTTC
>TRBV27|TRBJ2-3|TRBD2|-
CASSAPLAALPDTQYF
TGTGCCAGCAGTGCCCCACTAGCGGCCCTTCCGGATACGCAGTATTTT
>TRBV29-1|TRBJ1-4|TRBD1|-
CSVDLTGRMGKLFF
TGCAGCGTTGACCTGACAGGGAGAATGGGAAAACTGTTTTTT
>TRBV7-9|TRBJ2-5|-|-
CASTRGQETQYF
TGTGCCAGCACTAGGGGCCAAGAGACCCAGTACTTC
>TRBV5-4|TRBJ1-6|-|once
CASSLAGGNSPLHF
TGTGCCAGCAGCTTGGCCGGGGGGAATTCACCCCTCCACTTT
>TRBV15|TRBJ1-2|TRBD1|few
CATSRSTGTGRGGYTF
TGTGCCACCAGCAGATCAACCGGGACAGGCAGGGGTGGCTACACCTTC
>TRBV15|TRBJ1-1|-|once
CATSRDPAGAGTEAFF
TGTGCCACCAGCAGAGATCCCGCAGGGGCCGGCACTGAAGCTTTCTTT
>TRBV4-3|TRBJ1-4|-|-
CASSIRGGNNLGQNNEKLFF
TGCGCCAGCAGTATAAGAGGTGGGAATAATTTAGGACAGAATAATGAAAAACTGTTTTTT
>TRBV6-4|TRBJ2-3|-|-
CASSDQSTDTQYF
TGTGCCAGCAGTGATCAGAGCACAGATACGCAGTATTTT
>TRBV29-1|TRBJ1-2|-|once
CSVATTGRGYGYTF
TGCAGCGTTGCCACTACTGGCAGGGGCTATGGCTACACCTTC
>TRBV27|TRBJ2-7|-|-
CASSTRKAGGYEQYF
TGTGCCAGCAGTACCCGAAAGGCAGGGGGGTACGAGCAGTACTTC
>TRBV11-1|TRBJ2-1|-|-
CASSLRRGSSYNEQFF
TGTGCCAGCAGCTTAAGGCGGGGTAGCTCCTACAATGAGCAGTTCTTC
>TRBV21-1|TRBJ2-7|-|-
CASSSGGGYEQYF
TGTGCCAGCAGCAGCGGGGGTGGCTACGAGCAGTACTTC
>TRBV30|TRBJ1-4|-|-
CAWSTGQLNEKLFF
TGTGCCTGGAGTACCGGACAGTTAAATGAAAAACTGTTTTTT
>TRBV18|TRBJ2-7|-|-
CASSPDISSYEQYF
TGTGCCAGCTCACCCGACATCTCCTCCTACGAGCAGTACTTC
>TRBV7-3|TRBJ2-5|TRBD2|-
CASNPLAGNQETQYF
TGTGCCAGCAACCCTTTAGCGGGGAACCAAGAGACCCAGTACTTC
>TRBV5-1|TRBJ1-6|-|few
CASSLAQGRFSPLHF
TGCGCCAGCAGCTTGGCTCAGGGGCGGTTTTCACCCCTCCACTTT
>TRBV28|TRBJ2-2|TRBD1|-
CASSLMAGGGELFF
TGTGCCAGCAGTTTAATGGCAGGGGGCGGGGAGCTGTTTTTT
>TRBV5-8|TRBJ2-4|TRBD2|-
CASSRLAGGGENIQYF
TGTGCCAGCAGCAGACTAGCGGGAGGGGGAGAGAACATTCAGTACTTC
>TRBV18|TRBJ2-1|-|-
CASSPLTGNNNEQFF
TGTGCCAGCTCACCCCTAACAGGTAACAACAATGAGCAGTTCTTC
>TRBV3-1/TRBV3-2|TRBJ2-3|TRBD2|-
CASSQLAGEEYF
TGTGCCAGCAGCCAACTAGCGGGAGAAGAATATTTT
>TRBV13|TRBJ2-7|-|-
CASSPGSGFYEQYF
TGTGCCAGCAGCCCGGGGTCAGGTTTCTACGAGCAGTACTTC
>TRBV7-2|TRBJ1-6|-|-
CASSLTPGGNGSPLHF
TGTGCCAGCAGCCTTACACCGGGAGGGAATGGTTCACCCCTCCACTTT
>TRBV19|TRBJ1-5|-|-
CASSTLGENQPQHF
TGTGCCAGTAGTACACTTGGGGAGAATCAGCCCCAGCATTTT
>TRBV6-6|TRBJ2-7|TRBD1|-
CASSGQGVYEQYF
TGTGCCAGCAGTGGACAGGGTGTCTACGAGCAGTACTTC
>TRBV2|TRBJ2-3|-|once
CASSGDWGDTQYF
TGTGCCAGCAGTGGGGACTGGGGGGATACGCAGTATTTT
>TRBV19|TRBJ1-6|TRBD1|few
CASHRGSRGNSPLHF
TGTGCCAGTCACCGAGGGAGCAGGGGGAATTCACCCCTCCACTTT
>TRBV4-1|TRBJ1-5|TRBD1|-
CASSRGQGASNQPQHF
TGCGCCAGCAGCCGAGGACAGGGGGCCAGCAATCAGCCCCAGCATTTT